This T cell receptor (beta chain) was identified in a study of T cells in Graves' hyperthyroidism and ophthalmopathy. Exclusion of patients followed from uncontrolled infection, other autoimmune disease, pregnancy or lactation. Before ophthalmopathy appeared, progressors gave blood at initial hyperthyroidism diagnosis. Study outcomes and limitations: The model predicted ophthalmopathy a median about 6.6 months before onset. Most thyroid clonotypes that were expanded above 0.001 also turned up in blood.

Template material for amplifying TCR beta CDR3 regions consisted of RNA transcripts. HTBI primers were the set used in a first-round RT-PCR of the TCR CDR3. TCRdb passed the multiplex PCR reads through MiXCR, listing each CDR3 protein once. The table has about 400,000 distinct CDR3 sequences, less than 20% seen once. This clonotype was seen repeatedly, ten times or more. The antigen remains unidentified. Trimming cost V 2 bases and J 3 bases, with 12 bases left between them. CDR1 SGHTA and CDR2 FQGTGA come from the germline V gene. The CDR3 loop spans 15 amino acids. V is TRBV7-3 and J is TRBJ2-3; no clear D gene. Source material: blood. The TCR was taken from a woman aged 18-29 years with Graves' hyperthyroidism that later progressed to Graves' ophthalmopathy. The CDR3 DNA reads TGTGCCAGCAGCTTAGTGGAAGGTGGGACAGATACGCAGTATTTT. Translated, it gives CASSLVEGGTDTQYF.